This section outlines one TCR beta chain sequence together with its context. No antigen is known for it. Unsorted PBMC DNA was sequenced on ten immunoSEQ deep assay plates. The data were produced by immunoSEQ multiplex PCR, yet TCRdb's version contains in-frame clones alone and is incomplete. The sample records around 530,000 clones, roughly 72% being singletons. This entry belongs to a study of shared clonotypes between healthy human individuals. Study-level results: The small donor group covered limited genetic and exposure diversity. Among donors, the sharing of clonotypes was expected to be influenced by sequencing depth.

The germline V and J ends were trimmed by 5 bases and 4 bases, with 14 bases remaining between them. The CDR3 sequence is 15 residues long. CDR1 is MNHEY and CDR2 is SMNVEV in the germline V gene (reference sequence). This chain uses TRBV27 with TRBJ1-4; D unresolved. The sample consisted of PBMCs. The receptor was derived from a woman between 35 and 50 years old in good health. Some clones in this sample may be carry-over from other donors' samples. Here the CDR3 DNA reads TGTGCCAGCAGTCCCGAGGTGGGCATTAATGAAAAACTGTTTTTT. This gives the protein CASSPEVGINEKLFF.